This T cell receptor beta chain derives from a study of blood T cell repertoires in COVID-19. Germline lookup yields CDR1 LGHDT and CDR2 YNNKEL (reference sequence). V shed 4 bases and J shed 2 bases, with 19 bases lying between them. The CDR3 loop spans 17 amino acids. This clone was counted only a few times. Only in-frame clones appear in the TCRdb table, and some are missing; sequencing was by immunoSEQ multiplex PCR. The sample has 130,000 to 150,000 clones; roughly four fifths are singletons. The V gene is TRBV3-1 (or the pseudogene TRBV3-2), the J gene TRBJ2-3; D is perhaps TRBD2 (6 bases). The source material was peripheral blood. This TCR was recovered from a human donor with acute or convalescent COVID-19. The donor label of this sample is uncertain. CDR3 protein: CASSPTYVSGVTDTQYF. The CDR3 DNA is TGTGCCAGCAGCCCGACCTATGTTAGCGGAGTCACAGATACGCAGTATTTT.